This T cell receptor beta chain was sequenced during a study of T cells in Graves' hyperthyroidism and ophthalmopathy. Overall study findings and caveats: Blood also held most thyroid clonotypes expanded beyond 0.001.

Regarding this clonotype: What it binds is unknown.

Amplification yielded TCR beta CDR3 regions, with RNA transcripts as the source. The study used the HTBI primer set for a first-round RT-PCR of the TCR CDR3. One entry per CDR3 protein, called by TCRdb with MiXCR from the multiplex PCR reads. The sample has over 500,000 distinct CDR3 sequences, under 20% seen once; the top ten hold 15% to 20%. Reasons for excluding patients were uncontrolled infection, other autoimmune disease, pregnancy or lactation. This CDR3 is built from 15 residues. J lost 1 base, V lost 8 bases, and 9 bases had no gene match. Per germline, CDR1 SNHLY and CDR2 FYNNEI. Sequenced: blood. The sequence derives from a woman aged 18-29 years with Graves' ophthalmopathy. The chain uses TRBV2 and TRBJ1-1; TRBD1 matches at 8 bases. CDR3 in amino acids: CASAGQGMPNTEAFF. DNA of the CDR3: TGTGCCAGCGCTGGACAGGGAATGCCGAACACTGAAGCTTTCTTT. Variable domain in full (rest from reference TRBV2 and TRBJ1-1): EPEVTQTPSHQVTQMGQEVILRCVPISNHLYFYWYRQILGQKVEFLVSFYNNEISEKSEIFDDQFSVERPDGSNFTLKIRSTKLEDSAMYFCASAGQGMPNTEAFFGQGTRLTVV.